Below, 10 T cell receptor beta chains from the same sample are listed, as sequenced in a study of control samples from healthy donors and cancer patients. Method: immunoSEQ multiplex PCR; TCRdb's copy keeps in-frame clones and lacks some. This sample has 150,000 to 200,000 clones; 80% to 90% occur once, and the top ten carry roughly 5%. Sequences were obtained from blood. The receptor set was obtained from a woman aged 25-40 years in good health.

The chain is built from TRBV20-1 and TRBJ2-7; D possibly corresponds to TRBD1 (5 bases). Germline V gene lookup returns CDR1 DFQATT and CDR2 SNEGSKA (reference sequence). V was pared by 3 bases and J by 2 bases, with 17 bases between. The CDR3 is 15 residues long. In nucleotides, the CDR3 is TGCAGTGCTAGTGGTATCTGGGGCGGAACCTACGAGCAGTACTTC. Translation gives CSASGIWGGTYEQYF.

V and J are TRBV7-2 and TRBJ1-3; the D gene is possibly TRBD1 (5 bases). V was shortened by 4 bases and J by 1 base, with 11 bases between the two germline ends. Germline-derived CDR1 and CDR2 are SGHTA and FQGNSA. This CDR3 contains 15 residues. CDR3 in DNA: TGTGCCAGCAGCTCCTCAGGGTTTTCTGGAAACACCATATATTTT. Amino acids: CASSSSGFSGNTIYF.

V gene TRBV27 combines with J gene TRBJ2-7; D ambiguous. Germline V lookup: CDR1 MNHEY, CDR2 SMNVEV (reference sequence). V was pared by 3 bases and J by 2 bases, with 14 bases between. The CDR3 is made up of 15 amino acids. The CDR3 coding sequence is TGTGCCAGCAGTTTGGACGGGCTGAATACCTACGAGCAGTACTTC. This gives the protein CASSLDGLNTYEQYF.

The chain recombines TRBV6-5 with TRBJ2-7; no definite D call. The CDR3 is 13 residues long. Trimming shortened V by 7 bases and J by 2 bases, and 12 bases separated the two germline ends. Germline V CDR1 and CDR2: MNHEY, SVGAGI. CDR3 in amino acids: CASTLYPAYEQYV. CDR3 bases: TGTGCCAGCACCCTTTACCCGGCCTACGAGCAGTACGTC.

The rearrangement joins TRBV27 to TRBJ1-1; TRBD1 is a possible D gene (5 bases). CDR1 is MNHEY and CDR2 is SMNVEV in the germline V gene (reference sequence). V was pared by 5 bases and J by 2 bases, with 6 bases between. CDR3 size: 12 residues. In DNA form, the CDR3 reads TGTGCCAGCAGTACAGGTAACACTGAAGCTTTCTTT. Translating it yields CASSTGNTEAFF.

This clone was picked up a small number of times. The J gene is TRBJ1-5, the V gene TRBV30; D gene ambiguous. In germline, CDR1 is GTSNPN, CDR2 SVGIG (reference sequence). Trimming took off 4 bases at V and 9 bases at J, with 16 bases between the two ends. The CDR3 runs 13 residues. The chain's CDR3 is CAWKSKSPGPQHF. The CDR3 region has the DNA TGTGCCTGGAAGTCCAAGAGCCCCGGGCCCCAGCATTTT.

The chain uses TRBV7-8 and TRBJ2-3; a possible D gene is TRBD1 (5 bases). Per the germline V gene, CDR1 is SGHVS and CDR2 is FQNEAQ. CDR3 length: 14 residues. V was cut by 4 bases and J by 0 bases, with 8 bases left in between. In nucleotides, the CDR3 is TGTGCCAGCAGCTCCAGACAGAGCACAGATACGCAGTATTTT. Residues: CASSSRQSTDTQYF.

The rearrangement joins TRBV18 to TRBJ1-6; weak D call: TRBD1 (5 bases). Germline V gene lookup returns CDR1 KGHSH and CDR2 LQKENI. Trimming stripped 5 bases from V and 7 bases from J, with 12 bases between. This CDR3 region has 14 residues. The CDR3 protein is CASSTGVVNSPLHF. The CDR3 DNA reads TGTGCCAGCTCAACGGGGGTAGTCAATTCACCCCTCCACTTT.

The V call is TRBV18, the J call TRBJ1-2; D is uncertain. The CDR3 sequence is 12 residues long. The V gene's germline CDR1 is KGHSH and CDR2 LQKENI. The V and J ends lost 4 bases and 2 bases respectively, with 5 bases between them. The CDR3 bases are TGTGCCAGCTCACGCCAGAACTATGGCTACACCTTC. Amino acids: CASSRQNYGYTF.

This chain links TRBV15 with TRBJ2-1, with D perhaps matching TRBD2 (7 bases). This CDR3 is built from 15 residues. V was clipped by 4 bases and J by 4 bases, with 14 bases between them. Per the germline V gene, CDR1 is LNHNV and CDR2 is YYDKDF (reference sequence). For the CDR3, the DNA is TGTGCCACCAGCAAAGAGAGGGGGGGGTACAATGAGCAGTTCTTC. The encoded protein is CATSKERGGYNEQFF.